This T cell receptor beta chain derives from a study of blood T cell repertoires in COVID-19. Libraries were prepared by immunoSEQ multiplex PCR; TCRdb keeps only in-frame clonotypes and omits some of them. The sample holds 220,000 or so clones, about 89% seen once. In its sample, this clone was seen a few times. CDR3 length: 15 amino acids. Trimming cost V 5 bases and J 3 bases, with 11 bases left between them. Looked up from germline, CDR1 is SGHAT and CDR2 is FQNNGV. Sequencing was performed on peripheral blood. This TCR was sampled from a man in his sixties who had recovered from COVID-19. The chain carries TRBV11-2 and TRBJ1-6; weak D call: TRBD1 (5 bases). The CDR3: CASSRDRDYNSPLHF. DNA of the CDR3: TGTGCCAGCAGCAGAGACAGAGACTATAATTCACCCCTCCACTTT.